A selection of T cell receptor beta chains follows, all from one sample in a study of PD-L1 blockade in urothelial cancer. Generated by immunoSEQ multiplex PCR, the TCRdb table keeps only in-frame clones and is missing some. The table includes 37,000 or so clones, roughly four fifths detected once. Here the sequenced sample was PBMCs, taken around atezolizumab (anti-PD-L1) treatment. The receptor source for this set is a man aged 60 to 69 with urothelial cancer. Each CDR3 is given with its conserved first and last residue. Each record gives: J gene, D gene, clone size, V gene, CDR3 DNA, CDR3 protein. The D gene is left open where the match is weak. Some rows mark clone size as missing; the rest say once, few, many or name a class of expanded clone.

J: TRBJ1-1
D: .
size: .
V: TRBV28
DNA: TGTGCCAGCAGCCCCCCAGGGACTGGGAACACTGAAGCTTTCTTT
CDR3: CASSPPGTGNTEAFF

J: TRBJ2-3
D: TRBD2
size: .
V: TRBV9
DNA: TGTGCCAGCAGCCCCCGCGTTAGCGGGGGGCCCAGCGCAGATACGCAGTATTTT
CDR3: CASSPRVSGGPSADTQYF

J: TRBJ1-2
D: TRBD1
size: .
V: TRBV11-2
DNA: TGTGCCAGCAGCTTAAGGGGACAGGGCGTTAACTATGGCTACACCTTC
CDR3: CASSLRGQGVNYGYTF

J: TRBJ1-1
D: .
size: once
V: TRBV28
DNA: TGTGCCAGCAGACCCCCACAGGGTAGGCATGAAGCTTTCTTT
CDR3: CASRPPQGRHEAFF

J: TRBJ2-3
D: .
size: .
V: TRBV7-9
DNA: TGTGCCAGCAGCTTGGGTGCGAGAAGCTACTACACAGATACGCAGTATTTT
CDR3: CASSLGARSYYTDTQYF

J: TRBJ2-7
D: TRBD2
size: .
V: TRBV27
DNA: TGTGCCAGCAGTTTATGGGGGGGAAGGGAGCAGTACTTC
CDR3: CASSLWGGREQYF

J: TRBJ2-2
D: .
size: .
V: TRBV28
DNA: TGTGCCAGCAGTTTTGCAGGGGCGGACACCGGGGAGCTGTTTTTT
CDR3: CASSFAGADTGELFF

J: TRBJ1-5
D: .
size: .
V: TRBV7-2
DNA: TGTGCCAGCAGCTTAGTGGGCAGGGATAATCAGCCCCAGCATTTT
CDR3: CASSLVGRDNQPQHF

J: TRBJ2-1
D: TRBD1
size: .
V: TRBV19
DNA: TGTGCCAGTAGTACCCTAACAGGGGACAGCTCCTACAATGAGCAGTTCTTC
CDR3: CASSTLTGDSSYNEQFF

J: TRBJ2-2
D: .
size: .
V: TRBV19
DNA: TGTGCCAGTAGTCCCCTGGGCCAGCTTTCGAACACCGGGGAGCTGTTTTTT
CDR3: CASSPLGQLSNTGELFF

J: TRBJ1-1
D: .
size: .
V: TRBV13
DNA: TGTGCCAGCAGCTCGAACGCTATACAGGATGGGTTAGCTTTCTTT
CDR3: CASSSNAIQDGLAFF

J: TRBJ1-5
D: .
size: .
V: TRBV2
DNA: TGTGCCAGCAGTGAAATTAGCCGGCAGCCCCAGCATTTT
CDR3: CASSEISRQPQHF

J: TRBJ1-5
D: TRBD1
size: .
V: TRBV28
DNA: TGTGCCAGCACCCCCCGGTGGAGGGGGCGCAATCAGCCCCAGCATTTT
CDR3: CASTPRWRGRNQPQHF